Reported below is one TCR beta chain. How the authors handled the data: From reference gene primer amplification, estimates of nucleated cell counts were derived. This table comes from immunoSEQ multiplex PCR, and its TCRdb copy is limited to in-frame clones, with some not included. V and J calls plus clone size are reproduced from that table; the DNA served to infer D and trimming. The repertoire holds tens of thousands of clones, about 91% seen once, with more than 4.5% in the top ten. The data were obtained in a study of blood T cell repertoires in COVID-19. Study overall: Italy, Spain and the United States were the sources of the convalescent and acute COVID-19 samples. In each case, the material was cDNA or gDNA derived from T cells, B-cell-depleted T cells, or PBMCs.

CDR3 size: 14 residues. The V gene's germline CDR1 is LNHDA and CDR2 SQIVND (reference sequence). Trimming left V 1 base short and J 9 bases short, with 13 bases between. This chain links TRBV19 with TRBJ1-5; unclear D gene. This receptor was obtained from a woman older than 75 with acute or convalescent COVID-19. The sequencing input was peripheral blood. This chain's CDR3 is CASSIGWEGRPQHF. As DNA, the CDR3 is TGTGCCAGTAGTATAGGTTGGGAGGGTAGGCCCCAGCATTTT.